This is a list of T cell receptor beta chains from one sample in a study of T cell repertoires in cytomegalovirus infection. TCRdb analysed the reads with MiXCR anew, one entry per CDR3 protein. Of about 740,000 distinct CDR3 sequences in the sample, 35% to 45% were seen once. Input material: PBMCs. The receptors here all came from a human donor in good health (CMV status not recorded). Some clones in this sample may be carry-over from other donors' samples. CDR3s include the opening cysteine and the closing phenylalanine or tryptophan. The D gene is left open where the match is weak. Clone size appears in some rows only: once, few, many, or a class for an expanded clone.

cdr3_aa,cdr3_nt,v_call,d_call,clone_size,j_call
CARSSGLARTSPYEQYF,TGTGCCAGAAGCTCTGGACTAGCTAGGACCTCCCCCTACGAGCAGTACTTC,TRBV5-4,TRBD2,NA,TRBJ2-7
CASSFGQGLAKNIQYF,TGTGCCAGCAGCTTCGGACAGGGGTTAGCCAAAAACATTCAGTACTTC,TRBV7-9,TRBD1,many,TRBJ2-4
CASSYVGAGEKLFF,TGTGCCAGCAGTTACGTGGGGGCGGGGGAAAAACTGTTTTTT,TRBV6-6,NA,NA,TRBJ1-4
CASSQDRGADGYTF,TGCGCCAGCAGCCAAGACCGGGGGGCCGATGGCTACACCTTC,TRBV4-1,NA,few,TRBJ1-2
CAWSVRINEQFF,TGTGCCTGGAGTGTACGAATCAATGAGCAGTTCTTC,TRBV30,NA,few,TRBJ2-1
CASSSTSGGHHMNTEAFF,TGTGCCAGCAGTTCAACGTCGGGCGGCCACCACATGAACACTGAAGCTTTCTTT,TRBV13,NA,once,TRBJ1-1
CASSASRDYGYTF,TGTGCCAGCAGCGCTTCTCGTGACTATGGCTACACCTTC,TRBV7-2,NA,many,TRBJ1-2
CATDGARSTDTQYF,TGTGCCACCGACGGGGCTAGAAGCACAGATACGCAGTATTTT,TRBV24-1,NA,NA,TRBJ2-3
CASSPRSTGELFF,TGTGCCAGCTCACCTCGAAGTACCGGGGAGCTGTTTTTT,TRBV18,NA,few,TRBJ2-2
CASSRGPGSNFEQYF,TGTGCCAGCAGCCGGGGTCCGGGTTCCAACTTCGAGCAGTACTTC,TRBV7-2,NA,NA,TRBJ2-7
CASSLALRADDEKLFF,TGTGCTAGCAGCTTAGCTTTACGGGCAGACGATGAAAAACTGTTTTTT,TRBV7-9,NA,NA,TRBJ1-4
CASLRERRGTDTQYF,TGTGCCAGCCTTAGAGAACGGAGAGGCACAGATACGCAGTATTTT,TRBV28,NA,NA,TRBJ2-3
CASSHTINQPQHF,TGTGCCAGCAGCCACACGATTAATCAGCCCCAGCATTTT,TRBV6-2/TRBV6-3,NA,NA,TRBJ1-5
CASSSAIGGNSPLHF,TGTGCCAGCAGTTCTGCTATCGGGGGTAATTCACCCCTCCACTTT,TRBV28,NA,few,TRBJ1-6
CASSLGPPAYEQYF,TGTGCCAGCAGTTTAGGTCCGCCAGCCTACGAGCAGTACTTC,TRBV28,NA,once,TRBJ2-7
CASSMGNSQPQHF,TGTGCCAGTAGTATGGGGAATTCTCAGCCCCAGCATTTT,TRBV19,NA,NA,TRBJ1-5
CASSYRGTNTEAFF,TGTGCCAGCAGTTACAGGGGCACGAACACTGAAGCTTTCTTT,TRBV6-5,NA,NA,TRBJ1-1
CSVSGSSYNEQFF,TGCAGTGTTTCGGGCAGCTCCTACAATGAGCAGTTCTTC,TRBV20-1,NA,NA,TRBJ2-1
CASSIDGEAGGRVEQFF,TGTGCCAGTAGTATAGATGGTGAAGCGGGAGGTCGTGTTGAGCAGTTCTTC,TRBV19,TRBD2,few,TRBJ2-1
CASSQMGGYTGELFF,TGTGCCAGCAGTCAAATGGGGGGATATACCGGGGAGCTGTTTTTT,TRBV27,NA,NA,TRBJ2-2
CASRTEVQGGNEQFF,TGCGCCAGCAGGACAGAGGTACAGGGGGGCAATGAGCAGTTCTTC,TRBV4-1,TRBD1,many,TRBJ2-1
CASTAGRSYNEQFF,TGTGCCAGCACTGCGGGAAGATCCTACAATGAGCAGTTCTTC,TRBV27,NA,few,TRBJ2-1
CASCRDSISYEQYF,TGTGCCAGCTGCAGGGACAGTATCTCCTACGAGCAGTACTTC,TRBV12-3/TRBV12-4,TRBD1,NA,TRBJ2-7
CSAPGGTEAFF,TGCAGTGCCCCCGGGGGCACTGAAGCTTTCTTT,TRBV20-1,NA,NA,TRBJ1-1